This TCR beta chain is from a study of beta chain features in type 1 diabetes. Study findings and constraints: Moderate but significant shortening of TCRB CDR3s was recorded in all four CD4+ subsets from Type 1 diabetes patients. The study notes PCR might favor shorter templates equally in patients and controls.

Expressed TCRB transcripts were sequenced, since all the RNA that had been isolated was reverse transcribed. Only in-frame clones appear in the TCRdb table, and some are missing; sequencing was by immunoSEQ multiplex PCR. Among 250,000 to 350,000 clones listed, 14% were seen once. The V gene end was trimmed by 2 bases and the J gene end by 5 bases; junction bases not matched to a gene: 4. Germline V gene sequence: CDR1 MGHRA, CDR2 YSYEKL. The CDR3 runs 14 residues. A CD45RO/CCR7/CD25/CD127/CD95/CD27 panel sorted naive, central memory, regulatory and stem cell-like memory CD4+ cells. With regard to this clone: Its antigen is still unknown.

The source is a man aged 30-40 years in good health. Sequenced: central memory CD4+ T cells from blood. This rearrangement joins TRBV4-1 to TRBJ2-7, with 9 positions matching TRBD1. Written as DNA, the CDR3 is TGCGCCAGCAGCCAAAACAGGGGGCTAAACGAGCAGTACTTC. Translated: CASSQNRGLNEQYF.